These T cell receptor beta chains were read from a single sample in a study of shared clonotypes between healthy human individuals. Measured with immunoSEQ multiplex PCR; TCRdb has only the in-frame clones, and not every one. Of over a million clones listed, approximately 98.5% are singletons. The sequenced sample was naive CD4+ T cells sorted from blood. The receptors stem from a man aged 25-40 years in good health. The CDR3 runs from the conserved cysteine through the conserved F or W. The order of the fields is CDR3 DNA, CDR3 protein, J gene, D gene, clone size, V gene. The D gene is left open where the match is weak. The listing skips clone size in some rows; elsewhere it reads once, few, many or a size class.

TGTGCCAGCACTATGGACAGAACTAACTATGGCTACACCTTC CASTMDRTNYGYTF TRBJ1-2 NA NA TRBV9
TGCAGCGTTGAGAGGGACAGCCAAGAGACCCAGTACTTC CSVERDSQETQYF TRBJ2-5 TRBD1 NA TRBV29-1
TGCGCCAGCAGCCCTGGAGCAGGGCGCAGCAATCAGCCCCAGCATTTT CASSPGAGRSNQPQHF TRBJ1-5 NA NA TRBV5-1
TGTGCCAGCAGCTCTCGGCTCCAGGTTGACGTGGAGGAGCAGTACTTC CASSSRLQVDVEEQYF TRBJ2-7 NA NA TRBV9
TGTGCCAGCAGACTTGCGGGACACCTCACAGATACGCAGTATTTT CASRLAGHLTDTQYF TRBJ2-3 NA NA TRBV28
TGTGCCAGCAGTTACCTCAGCGGAAGCACAGATACGCAGTATTTT CASSYLSGSTDTQYF TRBJ2-3 NA NA TRBV6-6
TGTGCCAGCTCACCACCGAGTCCGGGGATAGTAGTGGGCGAGCAGTACTTC CASSPPSPGIVVGEQYF TRBJ2-7 NA NA TRBV18
TGTGCCAGCAGCGCAACCCCCCGGACAGCCCAAGAGACCCAGTACTTC CASSATPRTAQETQYF TRBJ2-5 NA NA TRBV9
TGTGCCATCAGACAGGCGGAGAAGCTTTACGAGCAGTACTTC CAIRQAEKLYEQYF TRBJ2-7 NA NA TRBV10-3
TGTGCCAGCAGTCAAAGAGCGGCGGATACGCAGTATTTT CASSQRAADTQYF TRBJ2-3 NA once TRBV25-1
TGTGCCAGCAGCGCGAGACCCCTCGAGCAGTACTTC CASSARPLEQYF TRBJ2-7 NA NA TRBV13
TGCGCCAGCAGCTTGGGGTGGGGGACAGCCTACGAGCAGTACTTC CASSLGWGTAYEQYF TRBJ2-7 TRBD1 NA TRBV5-1
TGTGCCAGCAGCCCTCTCGCGGCGAGCCCAGAGACCCAGTACTTC CASSPLAASPETQYF TRBJ2-5 NA NA TRBV5-4
TGTGCCAGCAGCCAAGCCCTCCCCTACGAGCAGTACTTC CASSQALPYEQYF TRBJ2-7 NA NA TRBV14
TGTGCCAGCCGGTCGGGGCTCCACGTGCCCCACGAGCAGTACTTC CASRSGLHVPHEQYF TRBJ2-7 NA NA TRBV27
TGCGCCAGCAGCTTACAGGGGCGCACCGGGGAGCTGTTTTTT CASSLQGRTGELFF TRBJ2-2 TRBD1 NA TRBV5-1
TGCGCCAGCAGCTTGGGAGGGGCGCTCTATGGCTACACCTTC CASSLGGALYGYTF TRBJ1-2 NA NA TRBV5-1
TGTGCCAGCAGTTTATCTTGGGACGGAATATATGGCTACACCTTC CASSLSWDGIYGYTF TRBJ1-2 NA NA TRBV27
TGTGCCAGCAGTGAAGCGAATGGGGCGGACTATGGCTACACCTTC CASSEANGADYGYTF TRBJ1-2 NA NA TRBV6-1
TGCGCCAGCAGCTTGGCGGACAGCCATCAGCCCCAGCATTTT CASSLADSHQPQHF TRBJ1-5 NA NA TRBV5-1
TGTGCCAGCTCACCACCGAAGGGACAGGCCTCCCGCAATGAGCAGTTCTTC CASSPPKGQASRNEQFF TRBJ2-1 TRBD1 NA TRBV18
TGCGCCAGCAGCCATCCAGGGGGGCCGGGCACTGAAGCTTTCTTT CASSHPGGPGTEAFF TRBJ1-1 TRBD1 NA TRBV5-1
TGTGCCAGCAGTTTGGCGGGAGGGGAGCAGTACTTC CASSLAGGEQYF TRBJ2-7 TRBD2 NA TRBV28
TGTGCCAGCAGTGAGGGTCGTAGCAATCAGCCCCAGCATTTT CASSEGRSNQPQHF TRBJ1-5 NA NA TRBV2
TGTGCCAGCAGCTTAGTTTTAGGGGGTTCCGGGGAGCTGTTTTTT CASSLVLGGSGELFF TRBJ2-2 NA NA TRBV7-2
TGTGCCAGCAGCTCTGGACAGGGGCTGGGGGAGCTGTTTTTT CASSSGQGLGELFF TRBJ2-2 TRBD1 NA TRBV7-9